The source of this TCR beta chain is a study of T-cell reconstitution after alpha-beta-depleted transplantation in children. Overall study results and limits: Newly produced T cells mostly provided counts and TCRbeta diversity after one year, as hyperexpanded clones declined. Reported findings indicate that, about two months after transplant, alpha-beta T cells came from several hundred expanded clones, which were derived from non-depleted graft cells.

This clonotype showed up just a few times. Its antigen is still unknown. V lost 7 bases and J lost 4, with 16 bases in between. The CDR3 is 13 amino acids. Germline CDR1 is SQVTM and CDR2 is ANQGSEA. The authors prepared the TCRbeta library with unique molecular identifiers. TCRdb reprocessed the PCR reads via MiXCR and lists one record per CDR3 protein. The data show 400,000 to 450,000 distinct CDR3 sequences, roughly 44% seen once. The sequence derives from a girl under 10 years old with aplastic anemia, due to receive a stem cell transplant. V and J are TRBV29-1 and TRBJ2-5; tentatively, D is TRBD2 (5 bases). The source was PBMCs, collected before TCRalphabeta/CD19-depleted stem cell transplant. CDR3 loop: CSALEGVGETQYF. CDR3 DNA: TGCAGCGCCTTAGAGGGAGTGGGAGAGACCCAGTACTTC.